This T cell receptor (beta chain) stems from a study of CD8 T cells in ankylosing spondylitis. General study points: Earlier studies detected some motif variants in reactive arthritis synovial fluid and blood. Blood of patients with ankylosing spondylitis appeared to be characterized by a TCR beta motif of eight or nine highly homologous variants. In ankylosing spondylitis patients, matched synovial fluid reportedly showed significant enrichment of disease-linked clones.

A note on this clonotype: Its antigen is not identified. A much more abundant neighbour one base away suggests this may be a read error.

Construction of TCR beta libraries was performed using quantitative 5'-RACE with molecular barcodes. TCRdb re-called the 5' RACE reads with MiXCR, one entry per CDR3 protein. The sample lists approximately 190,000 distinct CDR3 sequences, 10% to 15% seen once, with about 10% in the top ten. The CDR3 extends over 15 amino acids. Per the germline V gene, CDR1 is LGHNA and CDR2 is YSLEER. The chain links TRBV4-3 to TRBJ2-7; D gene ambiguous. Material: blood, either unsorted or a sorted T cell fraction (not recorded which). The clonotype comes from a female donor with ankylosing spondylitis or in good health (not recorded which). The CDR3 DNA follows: TGCGCCAGCAGCCAAGTTGAGTCGGCCTCCTACGAGCGGTACTTC. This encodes CASSQVESASYERYF.